This T cell receptor (beta chain) was sequenced for a study of cytomegalovirus exposure and HLA in healthy donors. CDR3 size: 19 residues. V was clipped by 1 base and J by 0 bases, with 21 bases between them. The V gene's germline CDR1 is MNHNS and CDR2 SASEGT. The PCR ran on 60 Vbeta and 13 Jbeta primers. Method: immunoSEQ multiplex PCR; TCRdb's copy keeps in-frame clones and lacks some. The sample lists 120,000 or so clones, 15% to 20% occurring once. The material sequenced was PBMCs. The chain combines TRBV6-1 with TRBJ1-1; D may be TRBD1 (6 bases). The TCR was taken from a female donor in good health and CMV-seropositive. The CDR3 coding sequence is TGTGCCAGCAGTGAAGTAGGGGGGGTTGTAATCGGCATGAACACTGAAGCTTTCTTT. This sequence encodes CASSEVGGVVIGMNTEAFF.